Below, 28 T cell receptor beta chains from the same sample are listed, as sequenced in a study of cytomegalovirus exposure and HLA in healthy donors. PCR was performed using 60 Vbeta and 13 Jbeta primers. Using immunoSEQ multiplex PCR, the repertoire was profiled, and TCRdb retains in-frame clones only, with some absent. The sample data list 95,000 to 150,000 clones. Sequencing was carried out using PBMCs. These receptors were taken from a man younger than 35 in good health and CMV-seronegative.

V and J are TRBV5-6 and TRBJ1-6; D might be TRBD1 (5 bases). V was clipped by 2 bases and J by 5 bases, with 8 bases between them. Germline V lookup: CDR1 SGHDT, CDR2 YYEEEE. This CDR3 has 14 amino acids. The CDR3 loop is CASSFGGDNSPLHF. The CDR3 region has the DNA TGTGCCAGCAGCTTTGGGGGGGATAATTCACCCCTCCACTTT.

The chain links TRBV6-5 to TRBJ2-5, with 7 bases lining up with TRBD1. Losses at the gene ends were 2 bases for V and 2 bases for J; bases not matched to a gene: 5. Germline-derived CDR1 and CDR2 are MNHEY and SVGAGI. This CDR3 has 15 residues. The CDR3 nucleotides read TGTGCCAGCAGTTACGACTTGGGACAGCAAGAGACCCAGTACTTC. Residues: CASSYDLGQQETQYF.

CDR3 in amino acids: CASSVVPGPDTQYF. Here the CDR3 DNA reads TGTGCCAGCAGCGTAGTCCCGGGTCCAGATACGCAGTATTTT. This chain joins TRBV9 and TRBJ2-3; D is undetermined. CDR1 is SGDLS and CDR2 is YYNGEE in the germline V gene. V shed 0 bases and J shed 4 bases, with 9 bases lying between them. The CDR3 has 14 amino acids.

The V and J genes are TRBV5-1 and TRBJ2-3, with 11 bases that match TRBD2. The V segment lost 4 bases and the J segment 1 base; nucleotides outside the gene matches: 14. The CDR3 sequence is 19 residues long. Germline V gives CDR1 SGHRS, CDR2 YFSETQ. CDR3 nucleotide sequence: TGCGCCAGCAGCGGAGCGGTAGCGGGGGGGCCGTCTGGCACAGATACGCAGTATTTT. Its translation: CASSGAVAGGPSGTDTQYF.

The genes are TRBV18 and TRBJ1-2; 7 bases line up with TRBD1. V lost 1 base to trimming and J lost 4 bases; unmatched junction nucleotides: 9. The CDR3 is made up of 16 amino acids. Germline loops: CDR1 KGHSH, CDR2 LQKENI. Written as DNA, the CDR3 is TGTGCCAGCTCACCACGGCCAGGGGGATCCCCCTATGGCTACACCTTC. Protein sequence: CASSPRPGGSPYGYTF.

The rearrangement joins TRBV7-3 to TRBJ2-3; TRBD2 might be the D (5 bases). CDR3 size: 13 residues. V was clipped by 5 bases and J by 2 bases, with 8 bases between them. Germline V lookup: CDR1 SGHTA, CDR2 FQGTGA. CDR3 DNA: TGTGCCAGCAGCCACCTAGCCACAGATACGCAGTATTTT. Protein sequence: CASSHLATDTQYF.

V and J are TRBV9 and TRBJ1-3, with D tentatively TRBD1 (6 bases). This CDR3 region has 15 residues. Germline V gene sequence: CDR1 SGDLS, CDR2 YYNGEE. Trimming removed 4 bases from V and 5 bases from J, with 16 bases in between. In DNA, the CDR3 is TGTGCCAGCAGCCCGAGATGGGACAACAGAAACACCATATATTTT. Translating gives CASSPRWDNRNTIYF.

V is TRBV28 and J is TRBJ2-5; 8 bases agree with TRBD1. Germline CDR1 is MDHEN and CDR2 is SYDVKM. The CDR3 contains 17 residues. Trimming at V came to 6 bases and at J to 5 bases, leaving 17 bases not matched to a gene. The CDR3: CASSFRQQGAPRETQYF. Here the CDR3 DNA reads TGTGCCAGCAGCTTCCGTCAGCAGGGGGCGCCCCGGGAGACCCAGTACTTC.

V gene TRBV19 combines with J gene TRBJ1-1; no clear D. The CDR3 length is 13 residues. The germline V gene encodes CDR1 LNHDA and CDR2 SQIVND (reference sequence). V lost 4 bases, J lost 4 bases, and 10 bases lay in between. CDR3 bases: TGTGCCAGTAGTACGAATCGGGGCACTGAAGCTTTCTTT. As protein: CASSTNRGTEAFF.

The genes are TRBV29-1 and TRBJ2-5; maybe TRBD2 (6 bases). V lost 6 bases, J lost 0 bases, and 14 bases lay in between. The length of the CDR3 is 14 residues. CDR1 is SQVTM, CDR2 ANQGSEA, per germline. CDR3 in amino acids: CSVSPGGYQETQYF. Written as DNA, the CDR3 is TGCAGCGTATCCCCCGGGGGATACCAAGAGACCCAGTACTTC.

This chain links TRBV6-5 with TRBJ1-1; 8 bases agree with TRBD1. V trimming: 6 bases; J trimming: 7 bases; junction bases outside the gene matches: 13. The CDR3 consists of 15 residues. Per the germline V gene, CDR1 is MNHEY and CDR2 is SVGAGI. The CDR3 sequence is CASRENGQGGSEAFF. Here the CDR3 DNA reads TGTGCCAGCAGAGAGAACGGACAGGGTGGTAGTGAAGCTTTCTTT.

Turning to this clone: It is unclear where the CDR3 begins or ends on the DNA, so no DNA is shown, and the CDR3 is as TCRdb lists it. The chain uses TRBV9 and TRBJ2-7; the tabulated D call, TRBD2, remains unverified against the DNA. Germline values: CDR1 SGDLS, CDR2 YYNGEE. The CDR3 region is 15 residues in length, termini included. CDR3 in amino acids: CASSVAPADVGRGNF.

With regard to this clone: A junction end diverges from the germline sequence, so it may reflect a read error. The CDR3 region is CASSSAAGSSDNEQFF. The DNA of the CDR3 is TGTGCCAGCAGCTCGGCTGCGGGCAGCTCCGACAATGAGCAGTTCTTC. The chain recombines TRBV7-9 with TRBJ2-1; TRBD2 is a possible D gene (5 bases). The CDR3 consists of 16 residues. Germline CDR1 and CDR2: SEHNR and FQNEAQ (reference sequence).

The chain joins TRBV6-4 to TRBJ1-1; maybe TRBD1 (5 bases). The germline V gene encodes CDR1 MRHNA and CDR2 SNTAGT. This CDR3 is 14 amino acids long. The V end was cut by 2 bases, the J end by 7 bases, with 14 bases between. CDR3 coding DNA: TGTGCCAGCAGTGACCTTCAGGGAAAAATTGAAGCTTTCTTT. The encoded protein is CASSDLQGKIEAFF.

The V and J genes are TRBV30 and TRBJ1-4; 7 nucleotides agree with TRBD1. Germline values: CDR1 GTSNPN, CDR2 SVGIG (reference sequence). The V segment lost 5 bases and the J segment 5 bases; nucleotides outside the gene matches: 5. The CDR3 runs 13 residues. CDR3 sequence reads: CAWEGGWNEKLFF. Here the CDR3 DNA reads TGTGCCTGGGAAGGGGGCTGGAATGAAAAACTGTTTTTT. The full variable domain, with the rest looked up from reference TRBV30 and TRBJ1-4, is SQTIHQWPATLVQPVGSPLSLECTVEGTSNPNLYWYRQAAGRGLQLLFYSVGIGQISSEVPQNLSASRPQDRQFILSSKKLLLSDSGFYLCAWEGGWNEKLFFGSGTQLSVL.

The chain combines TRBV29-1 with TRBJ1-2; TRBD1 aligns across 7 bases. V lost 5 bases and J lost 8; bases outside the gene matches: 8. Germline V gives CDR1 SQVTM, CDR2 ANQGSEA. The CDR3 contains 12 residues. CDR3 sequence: CSVRGQQEGYTF. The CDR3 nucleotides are TGCAGCGTTAGGGGACAGCAAGAAGGCTACACCTTC.

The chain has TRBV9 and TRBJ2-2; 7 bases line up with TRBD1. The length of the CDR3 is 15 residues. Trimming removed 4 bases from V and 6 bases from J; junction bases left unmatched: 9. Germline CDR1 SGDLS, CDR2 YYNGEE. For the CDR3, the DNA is TGTGCCAGCAGCCAGACAGGGCGTTTATCCGGGGAGCTGTTTTTT. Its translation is CASSQTGRLSGELFF. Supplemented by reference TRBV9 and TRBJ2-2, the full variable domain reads DSGVTQTPKHLITATGQRVTLRCSPRSGDLSVYWYQQSLDQGLQFLIQYYNGEERAKGNILERFSAQQFPDLHSELNLSSLELGDSALYFCASSQTGRLSGELFFGEGSRLTVL.

CDR3 bases: TGCGCCAGCAGTGAGTCTGGAGGGAGGGCCGTCACGTACGAGCAGTACTTC. Translating it yields CASSESGGRAVTYEQYF. This chain links TRBV10-1 with TRBJ2-7; 7 bases match TRBD2. The CDR3 has 17 residues. The V and J ends lost 0 bases and 4 bases, in that order; junction bases with no gene match: 12. Looked up from germline, CDR1 is WNHNN and CDR2 is SYGVQD (reference sequence).

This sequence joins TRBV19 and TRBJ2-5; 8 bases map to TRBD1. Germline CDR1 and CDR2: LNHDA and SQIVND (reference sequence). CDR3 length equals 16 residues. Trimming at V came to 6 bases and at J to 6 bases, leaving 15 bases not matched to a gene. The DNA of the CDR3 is TGTGCCAGTAGCCTACAAGGACAGGGACCACAGAAGACCCAGTACTTC. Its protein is CASSLQGQGPQKTQYF.

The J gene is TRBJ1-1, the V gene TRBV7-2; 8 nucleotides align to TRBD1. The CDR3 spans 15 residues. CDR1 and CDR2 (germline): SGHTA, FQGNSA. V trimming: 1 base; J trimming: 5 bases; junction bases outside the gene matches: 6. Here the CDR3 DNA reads TGTGCCAGCAGCTTAGTAGGCCAGGGGGCAACTGAAGCTTTCTTT. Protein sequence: CASSLVGQGATEAFF.

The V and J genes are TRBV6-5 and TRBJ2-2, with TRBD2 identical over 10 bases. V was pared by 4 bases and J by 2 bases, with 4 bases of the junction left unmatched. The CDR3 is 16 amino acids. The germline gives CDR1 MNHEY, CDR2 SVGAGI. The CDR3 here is CASSFGLAANTGELFF. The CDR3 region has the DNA TGTGCCAGCAGTTTCGGACTAGCGGCAAACACCGGGGAGCTGTTTTTT.

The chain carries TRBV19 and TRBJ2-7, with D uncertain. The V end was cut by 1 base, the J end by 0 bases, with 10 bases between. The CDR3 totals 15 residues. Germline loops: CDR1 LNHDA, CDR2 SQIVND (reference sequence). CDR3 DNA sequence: TGTGCCAGTAGTATAGCGGCGGCAGACTCCTACGAGCAGTACTTC. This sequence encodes CASSIAAADSYEQYF.

In DNA form, the CDR3 reads TGTGCCAGCAGCGGTAACATTGGCACTGAAGCTTTCTTT. Translating gives CASSGNIGTEAFF. The chain joins TRBV9 to TRBJ1-1; no clear D gene. The germline gives CDR1 SGDLS, CDR2 YYNGEE. The CDR3 covers 13 residues. V was shortened by 3 bases and J by 4 bases, with 10 bases between the two germline ends.

The CDR3 bases are TGTGCCAGCAGTGACGGAGCTTTGAGGGAATACAATGAGCAGTTCTTC. Protein product: CASSDGALREYNEQFF. The gene calls are TRBV6-4 and TRBJ2-1; tentatively, D is TRBD2 (5 bases). Germline V gene sequence: CDR1 MRHNA, CDR2 SNTAGT. The length of the CDR3 is 16 residues. Between the trimmed V and J ends, which lost 2 bases and 4 bases, there was a span of 15 bases.

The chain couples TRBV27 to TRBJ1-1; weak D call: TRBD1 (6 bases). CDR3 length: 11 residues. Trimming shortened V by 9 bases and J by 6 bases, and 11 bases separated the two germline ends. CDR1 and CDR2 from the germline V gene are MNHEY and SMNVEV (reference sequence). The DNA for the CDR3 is TGTGCCAGTAACAGGGAGCCTGAAGCTTTCTTT. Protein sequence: CASNREPEAFF.

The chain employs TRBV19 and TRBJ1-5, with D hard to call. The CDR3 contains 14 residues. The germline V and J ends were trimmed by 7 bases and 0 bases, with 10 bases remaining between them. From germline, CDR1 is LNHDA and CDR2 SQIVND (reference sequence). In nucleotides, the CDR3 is TGTGCCAGTACCACGGGTATTAGCAATCAGCCCCAGCATTTT. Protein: CASTTGISNQPQHF.

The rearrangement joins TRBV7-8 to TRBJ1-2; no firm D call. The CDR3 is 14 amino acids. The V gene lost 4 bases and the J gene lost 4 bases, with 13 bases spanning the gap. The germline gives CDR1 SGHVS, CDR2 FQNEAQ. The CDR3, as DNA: TGTGCCAGCAGCTCTCGTGGCGGGATCTATGGCTACACCTTC. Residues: CASSSRGGIYGYTF.

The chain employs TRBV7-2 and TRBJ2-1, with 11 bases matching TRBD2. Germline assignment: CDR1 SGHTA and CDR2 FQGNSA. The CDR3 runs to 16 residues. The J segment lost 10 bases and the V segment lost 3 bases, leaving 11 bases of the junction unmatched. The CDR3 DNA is TGTGCCAGCAGCTTGGTTGGTAGCGGGGGGGCCCGGGAGCAGTTCTTC. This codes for CASSLVGSGGAREQFF.